Presented here are 11 T cell receptor beta chains from one specimen sequenced in a study of CD8 T cells in ankylosing spondylitis (dated by TCRdb to about 2017). General conclusions and limits of the study: A TCR beta motif of 8 or 9 highly homologous amino acid variants appeared characteristic of blood from ankylosing spondylitis patients.

Antigens of these TCRs are unknown. Receptor libraries were prepared by 5' RACE. Sequenced using an Illumina HiSeq 2500. The raw public data were reprocessed by TCRdb itself: fastp quality trimming at Q25, MiXCR clonotype calling, in-frame beta chains only. CDR3 protein duplicates are merged, each entry listing the most common genes and DNA. Recorded for this sample are about 540,000 distinct CDR3 sequences; 12% of them occurred a single time. Clones ranked in the top ten supply around 6.8% of the sample. The specimen sequenced was blood, either unsorted or a sorted T cell fraction (not recorded which). These receptors came from a male donor with ankylosing spondylitis.

This clonotype has at least ten counts. V usage is TRBV7-9 and J usage is TRBJ2-1, with unresolved D. This CDR3 contains 14 residues. Germline V lookup: CDR1 SEHNR, CDR2 FQNEAQ (reference sequence). The V gene lost 5 bases and the J gene lost 5 bases, with 13 bases spanning the gap. The chain's CDR3 is CASSPIDKNNEQFF. The DNA of the CDR3 is TGTGCCAGCAGCCCAATAGACAAAAACAATGAGCAGTTCTTC. Using reference TRBV7-9 and TRBJ2-1 for the parts outside the CDR3, the full variable domain is DTGVSQNPRHKITKRGQNVTFRCDPISEHNRLYWYRQTLGQGPEFLTYFQNEAQLEKSRLLSDRFSAERPKGSFSTLEIQRTEQGDSAMYLCASSPIDKNNEQFFGPGTRLTVL.

This clonotype was seen a few times. The chain carries TRBV2 and TRBJ2-1; 8 bases align to TRBD2. Germline CDR1 and CDR2: SNHLY and FYNNEI. The CDR3 totals 18 residues. The junction had 16 bases not matched to a gene; V was cut back by 3 bases and J by 6 bases. The DNA of the CDR3 is TGTGCCAGCAGTGACGGGGGGCAGGGCGGGAGGACGGGCAATGAGCAGTTCTTC. This gives the protein CASSDGGQGGRTGNEQFF. Variable domain in full (rest from reference TRBV2 and TRBJ2-1): EPEVTQTPSHQVTQMGQEVILRCVPISNHLYFYWYRQILGQKVEFLVSFYNNEISEKSEIFDDQFSVERPDGSNFTLKIRSTKLEDSAMYFCASSDGGQGGRTGNEQFFGPGTRLTVL.

The CDR3 here is CASSPRGGESEAFF. DNA of the CDR3: TGTGCCAGCAGTCCCAGAGGGGGGGAATCCGAAGCTTTCTTT. This chain links TRBV6-1 with TRBJ1-1; a possible D gene is TRBD1 (6 bases). CDR1 MNHNS and CDR2 SASEGT come from the germline V gene. The V end was cut by 5 bases, the J end by 8 bases, with 18 bases between. This CDR3 comprises 14 residues.

This clonotype has only a few counts. The chain recombines TRBV14 with TRBJ2-3; 9 positions match TRBD2. The CDR3 loop spans 15 amino acids. In germline, CDR1 is SGHDN, CDR2 FVKESK. J lost 4 bases, V lost 4 bases, and 6 bases had no gene match. CDR3 in DNA: TGTGCCAGCAGCCGGATAGCGGGAGCATCAGATACGCAGTATTTT. It codes for CASSRIAGASDTQYF. Using reference TRBV14 and TRBJ2-3 for the parts outside the CDR3, the full variable domain is EAGVTQFPSHSVIEKGQTVTLRCDPISGHDNLYWYRRVMGKEIKFLLHFVKESKQDESGMPNNRFLAERTGGTYSTLKVQPAELEDSGVYFCASSRIAGASDTQYFGPGTRLTVL.

There are many counts of this clonotype. The rearrangement links TRBV5-1 to TRBJ2-2; D call uncertain. V was shortened by 0 bases and J by 1 base, with 4 bases between the two germline ends. CDR3 length equals 14 residues. Per germline, CDR1 SGHRS and CDR2 YFSETQ. CDR3 residues: CASSLALNTGELFF. CDR3 sequence (DNA): TGCGCCAGCAGCTTGGCACTGAACACCGGGGAGCTGTTTTTT. Using reference TRBV5-1 and TRBJ2-2 for the parts outside the CDR3, the full variable domain is KAGVTQTPRYLIKTRGQQVTLSCSPISGHRSVSWYQQTPGQGLQFLFEYFSETQRNKGNFPGRFSGRQFSNSRSEMNVSTLELGDSALYLCASSLALNTGELFFGEGSRLTVL.

The table lists this clonotype with many counts. The chain uses TRBV12-3 or TRBV12-4 and TRBJ2-1; TRBD2 might be the D (6 bases). CDR3 length: 16 residues. Between the trimmed V and J ends, which lost 5 bases and 5 bases, there was a span of 19 bases. DNA for the CDR3: TGTGCCAGCAGTCTGCCCGCGGGGATGACGCACAATGAGCAGTTCTTC. Residues: CASSLPAGMTHNEQFF.

This clonotype has a handful of counts. The chain recombines TRBV27 with TRBJ2-4, with no clear D. Trimming shortened V by 11 bases and J by 5 bases, and 16 bases separated the two germline ends. The CDR3 is made up of 13 amino acids. Looked up from germline, CDR1 is MNHEY and CDR2 is SMNVEV (reference sequence). DNA of the CDR3: TGTGCCTCCTCCTGGGGAAGCCAAAACATTCAGTACTTC. Translated: CASSWGSQNIQYF.

This clonotype came up once. This may be a read error: a much more frequent sequence differs by one nucleotide. The V and J genes are TRBV7-6 and TRBJ2-3; maybe TRBD1 (5 bases). This CDR3 region has 13 residues. Germline V gene sequence: CDR1 SGHVS, CDR2 FNYEAQ. Trimming removed 2 bases from V and 5 bases from J, with 8 bases in between. The CDR3 DNA is TGTGCCAGCAGCTTACAGGGAAGAGATACGCAGTATTTT. As protein: CASSLQGRDTQYF.

The rearrangement uses TRBV18 and TRBJ1-5; D may be TRBD1 (6 bases). Trimming shortened V by 2 bases and J by 0 bases, and 11 bases separated the two germline ends. The length of the CDR3 is 16 residues. Germline CDR1 and CDR2: KGHSH and LQKENI. As DNA, the CDR3 is TGTGCCAGCTCACCAGGGGGGGCCTATAGCAATCAGCCCCAGCATTTT. This codes for CASSPGGAYSNQPQHF. The full variable domain, completed using reference TRBV18 and TRBJ1-5, is NAGVMQNPRHLVRRRGQEARLRCSPMKGHSHVYWYRQLPEEGLKFMVYLQKENIIDESGMPKERFSAEFPKEGPSILRIQQVVRGDSAAYFCASSPGGAYSNQPQHFGDGTRLSIL.

The chain recombines TRBV20-1 with TRBJ1-2; a possible D gene is TRBD1 (5 bases). Trimming left V 6 bases short and J 8 bases short, with 16 bases between. Looked up from germline, CDR1 is DFQATT and CDR2 is SNEGSKA (reference sequence). The CDR3 is made up of 12 amino acids. CDR3 sequence reads: CSADPWGGGYTF. The CDR3 bases are TGCAGTGCAGACCCCTGGGGGGGAGGCTACACCTTC.

J is TRBJ1-3 and V is TRBV5-1; unclear D gene. In germline, CDR1 is SGHRS, CDR2 YFSETQ. V lost 0 bases to trimming and J lost 0 bases, with 13 bases between them. This CDR3 spans 17 amino acids. The CDR3 loop reads CASSLELAGFSGNTIYF. In DNA form, the CDR3 reads TGCGCCAGCAGCTTGGAGCTCGCGGGATTCTCTGGAAACACCATATATTTT.